Following are 11 T cell receptor beta chains from one sample sequenced in a study of T cells in severe cutaneous drug reactions (dated by TCRdb to between 2018 and 2021). Sequencing was performed on donors who were patients with carbamazepine-induced Stevens-Johnson syndrome or toxic epidermal necrolysis (CBZ-SJS/TEN). TCRdb lists the instrument as Illumina MiSeq. For both bulk and single-cell sequencing, libraries were prepared with the iRepertoire multiplex PCR system using TCR subtype-specific primers. One entry per CDR3 protein sequence results from the TCRdb reprocessing of the reads, with DNA left out. The table kept for this sample lists roughly 7,100 distinct CDR3 sequences. The ten largest make up roughly 30% of the sample. Material for sequencing was cells from a skin blister. In the paper's terms, the cell subset or site label means: unsorted cells from skin lesion blisters. Receptor source: a human donor with toxic epidermal necrolysis, a severe cutaneous drug reaction.

This chain uses TRBV4-1 with TRBJ2-3. Per the germline V gene, CDR1 is MGHRA and CDR2 is YSYEKL. This CDR3 is 12 amino acids long. This chain's CDR3 is CASSQFPDTQYF.

The chain uses TRBV12-3 or TRBV12-4 and TRBJ2-1; the D call from TCRdb, TRBD2, cannot be confirmed without DNA. The CDR3 runs to 13 residues. CDR3 sequence reads: CASSSGLAVEQFF.

According to its frequency, this clonotype is large. J is TRBJ2-7 and V is TRBV29-1; the TCRdb call, TRBD1, lacks DNA for checking. Germline V lookup: CDR1 SQVTM, CDR2 ANQGSEA. This CDR3 contains 12 residues. CDR3 protein: CSVNTGSYEQYF.

By frequency, this clonotype registers large (0.1 to 1%). This chain uses TRBV28 with TRBJ1-2; no DNA is available, so the TRBD1 call from TCRdb remains unchecked. This CDR3 region has 14 residues. Germline V gene data show CDR1 as MDHEN and CDR2 as SYDVKM. The CDR3 loop is CASSLTRTGQGYTF.

This rearrangement joins TRBV27 to TRBJ1-2; TCRdb outputs TRBD1, but without DNA this stays unchecked. The CDR3 totals 14 residues. The germline V gene has CDR1 MNHEY and CDR2 SMNVEV (reference sequence). CDR3 sequence reads: CASSSPTGNYGYTF.

J is TRBJ1-1 and V is TRBV10-2; without DNA, the TCRdb call of TRBD1 cannot be checked. The CDR3 runs 16 residues. Germline V gene sequence: CDR1 WSHSY, CDR2 SAAADI. The CDR3 sequence: CASSDGRITRGTEAFF.

J is TRBJ2-2 and V is TRBV7-8. Germline-derived CDR1 and CDR2 are SGHVS and FQNEAQ. The CDR3 totals 17 residues. The chain's CDR3 is CASSLAEGGTYTGELFF.

The chain links TRBV28 to TRBJ2-1; the D gene TCRdb calls, TRBD1, cannot be checked with no DNA. CDR3 length: 19 residues. Germline V gene data show CDR1 as MDHEN and CDR2 as SYDVKM. CDR3 residues: CASSLSGQGSTLSYNEQFF.

The chain carries TRBV27 and TRBJ1-2; TCRdb outputs TRBD1, but without DNA this stays unchecked. CDR3 length: 13 residues. CDR1 is MNHEY and CDR2 is SMNVEV in the germline V gene (reference sequence). The CDR3 region is CASRGTDFYGYTF.

The chain combines TRBV2 with TRBJ2-2. This CDR3 has 13 amino acids. Germline CDR1 reads SNHLY; CDR2 reads FYNNEI. The CDR3 spells CASRPGSTGELFF.

The gene calls are TRBV15 and TRBJ1-1; TCRdb names TRBD1, which stays unverified in the absence of DNA. The CDR3 has 14 residues. The germline V gene has CDR1 LNHNV and CDR2 YYDKDF (reference sequence). CDR3 region: CATSRQGSDTEAFF.